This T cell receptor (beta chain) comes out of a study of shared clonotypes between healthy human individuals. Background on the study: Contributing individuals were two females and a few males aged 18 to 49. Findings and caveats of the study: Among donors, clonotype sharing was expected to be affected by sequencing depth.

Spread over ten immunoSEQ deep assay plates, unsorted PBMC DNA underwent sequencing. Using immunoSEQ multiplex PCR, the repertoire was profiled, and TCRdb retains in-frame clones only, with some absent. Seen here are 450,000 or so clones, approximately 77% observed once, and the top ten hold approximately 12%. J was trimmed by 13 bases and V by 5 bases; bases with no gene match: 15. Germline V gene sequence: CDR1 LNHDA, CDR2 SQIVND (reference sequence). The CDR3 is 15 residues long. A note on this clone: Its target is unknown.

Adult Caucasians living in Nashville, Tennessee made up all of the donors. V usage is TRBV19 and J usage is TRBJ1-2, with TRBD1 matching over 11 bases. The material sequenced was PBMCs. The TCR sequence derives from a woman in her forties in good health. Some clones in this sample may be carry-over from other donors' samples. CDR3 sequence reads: CASSPNEADRGRGTF. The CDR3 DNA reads TGTGCCAGTAGTCCCAATGAGGCGGACAGGGGGCGAGGCACCTTC. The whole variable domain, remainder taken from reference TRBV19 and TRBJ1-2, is DGGITQSPKYLFRKEGQNVTLSCEQNLNHDAMYWYRQDPGQGLRLIYYSQIVNDFQKGDIAEGYSVSREKKESFPLTVTSAQKNPTAFYLCASSPNEADRGRGTFGSGTRLTVV.